The entry that follows covers one T cell receptor beta chain sequence. Its target is not known. It may be a read error: a sequence one base away is much more abundant. The data stem from a study of post-analysis software for immune sequencing data. Findings and limits, study-wide: The five TRBV segments detected at higher frequency in patients than in controls included TRBV5-6, TRBV5-1 and TRBV20-1. Strong co-clustering by F measure was seen for same-batch samples.

Each TCR beta cDNA library carried unique molecular identifiers. Via MiXCR, TCRdb re-called the PCR reads, giving one row per CDR3 protein. The sample consists of about 180,000 distinct CDR3 sequences, about 32% of them appearing once. Germline V gives CDR1 SGHVS, CDR2 FQNEAQ. This CDR3 has 14 residues. The ends lost 6 bases at V and 2 bases at J; junction bases unmatched: 5. V usage is TRBV7-8 and J usage is TRBJ2-3, with TRBD1 matching over 7 bases. The material sequenced was blood. The clonotype originates from a girl aged 10 to 17 with multiple sclerosis. CDR3 DNA sequence: TGTGCCAGCAGAGTAGACAGGGCCACAGATACGCAGTATTTT. This gives the protein CASRVDRATDTQYF.